This T cell receptor beta chain was recorded in a study of human T cells and chemical hapten exposure. Study at large: The cohort included alopecia areata under or over 50% scalp, totalis and universalis. Notes on the study in general: Expanded TCRs showed more large CDR3 clusters than pre-sensitization or healthy control sets.

TCRdb recomputed calls from the RACE reads with MiXCR, one row per CDR3 protein. The table shows 300,000 to 400,000 distinct CDR3 sequences, with about 5.1% occurring only once. Stated time point: pre-sensitization, week 0. Noted treatment: therapeutic diphenylcyclopropenone sensitization with weekly scalp DPC. This clonotype came up many times. Its matching antigen is unknown. Germline CDR1 MNHNS, CDR2 SASEGT. The length of the CDR3 is 16 residues. V was pared by 7 bases and J by 2 bases, with 7 bases of the junction left unmatched. The input for sequencing was whole blood, taken in connection with sensitization to the hapten diphenylcyclopropenone (DPC). The origin of this receptor is a woman aged 45-59 years with alopecia areata. Some clones in this sample may be carry-over from other donors' samples. The chain employs TRBV6-1 and TRBJ2-3, with 12 bases identical to TRBD2. CDR3 in DNA: TGTGCCAGCACCCTGACTAGCGGGGGTTACACAGATACGCAGTATTTT. Translating gives CASTLTSGGYTDTQYF.